These T cell receptor beta chains were read from a single sample in a study of beta chain features in type 1 diabetes. Method: immunoSEQ multiplex PCR; TCRdb's copy keeps in-frame clones and lacks some. The sample shows roughly 450,000 clones, 9.5% to 12% of them seen only once. Sequenced: naive CD4+ T cells from blood. The origin of the receptors is a woman younger than 30 in good health. CDR3s include the opening cysteine and the closing phenylalanine or tryptophan. D genes are given only for firm matches. The size of a clone is reported for some rows only, either as once, few or many, or as a class for expanded clones.

-,TRBJ2-1,few,TRBV27,TGTGCCAGCAGTAAGGGACTTCTCGACTACAATGAGCAGTTCTTC,CASSKGLLDYNEQFF
-,TRBJ2-3,-,TRBV13,TGTGCCAGCCTCCTTGGGGGGAGGCCTAGCACAGATACGCAGTATTTT,CASLLGGRPSTDTQYF
-,TRBJ2-1,-,TRBV19,TGTGCCAGTAGTATCCAGACAGCCGGCAATGAGCAGTTCTTC,CASSIQTAGNEQFF
-,TRBJ2-5,few,TRBV18,TGTGCCAGCTCTCAAAGGGACCAAGAGACCCAGTACTTC,CASSQRDQETQYF
TRBD2,TRBJ2-3,-,TRBV28,TGTGCCAGCCTAAAGCGGGGGAGGCAGTATTTT,CASLKRGRQYF
-,TRBJ2-4,-,TRBV2,TGTGCCAGTGGGACAAGCAGGGTTCGGGACTTC,CASGTSRVRDF
-,TRBJ2-1,many,TRBV19,TGTGCCAGTAGTATTCCACAGGGAGGTAATGAGCAGTTCTTC,CASSIPQGGNEQFF
-,TRBJ2-1,few,TRBV6-5,TGTGCCAGCATCAGCCTACGGGCCGAGAGGGATGAGCAGTTCTTC,CASISLRAERDEQFF
TRBD2,TRBJ2-3,few,TRBV6-5,TGTGCCAGCAGCACCGCGACTAGCGGGAGCTCAACGCAGTATTTT,CASSTATSGSSTQYF
-,TRBJ2-3,-,TRBV5-1,TGCGCCAGCAGCTTGGTGCAGCCTAGCACAGATACGCAGTATTTT,CASSLVQPSTDTQYF
-,TRBJ2-7,-,TRBV6-5,TGTGCCAGCAGTGGCGGGGCCGGGCAGTACTTC,CASSGGAGQYF
-,TRBJ1-3,-,TRBV30,TGTGCCTGGAGTTCAGGGGACTCTGGAAACACCATATATTTT,CAWSSGDSGNTIYF
-,TRBJ1-5,-,TRBV4-1,TGCGCCAGCAGCCAAGGGACGACAAATCAGCCCCAGCATTTT,CASSQGTTNQPQHF
-,TRBJ2-3,-,TRBV4-3,TGCGCCAGCAGCCAAGGGCGACTGGGACTTTTCACAGATACGCAGTATTTT,CASSQGRLGLFTDTQYF
-,TRBJ1-1,few,TRBV7-9,TGTGCCAGCAGCTACGAAGGTAGAATGAACACTGAAGCTTTCTTT,CASSYEGRMNTEAFF
TRBD2,TRBJ2-7,few,TRBV7-9,TGTGCCAGCAGCTTAGCGCGACTAGCGGGAACCGTCTCCTACGAGCAGTACTTC,CASSLARLAGTVSYEQYF
-,TRBJ2-1,few,TRBV20-1,TGCAGTGTAGTTAGTGCCTATGAGCAGTTCTTC,CSVVSAYEQFF
-,TRBJ2-3,-,TRBV11-3,TGTGCCAGCAGCCCGGGGAGGACTAGCACAGATACGCAGTATTTT,CASSPGRTSTDTQYF
-,TRBJ1-4,few,TRBV7-9,TGTGCCAGCAGTCCCCCAGGGGCGCGTAATGAAAAACTGTTTTTT,CASSPPGARNEKLFF
TRBD2,TRBJ2-2,few,TRBV14,TGTGCCAGCAGCCAAGTTCCACCAATAGCGGGAGCGAACACCGGGGAGCTGTTTTTT,CASSQVPPIAGANTGELFF
TRBD2,TRBJ2-1,few,TRBV7-2,TGTGCCAGCAGCTTACTAGCGGCCGCTGAGCAGTTCTTC,CASSLLAAAEQFF
-,TRBJ1-2,-,TRBV30,TGTGCCTGGACAGGGGCGGACTATGGCTACACCTTC,CAWTGADYGYTF
TRBD2,TRBJ2-1,few,TRBV11-2,TGTGCCAGCAGCGCAGGACTAGTCGTCTACAATGAGCAGTTCTTC,CASSAGLVVYNEQFF
-,TRBJ1-2,-,TRBV7-2,TGTGCCAGCAGCCCTTATCGTGACTATGGCTACACCTTC,CASSPYRDYGYTF
-,TRBJ1-2,-,TRBV18,TGTGCCAGCTCACCACCTCCAGGGACCTTAGCTAACTATGGCTACACCTTC,CASSPPPGTLANYGYTF
-,TRBJ2-7,few,TRBV18,TGTGCCAGCTCACCAGTTCCTCAACGCTACGAGCAGTACTTC,CASSPVPQRYEQYF
-,TRBJ2-5,-,TRBV7-9,TGTGCCAGCAGCTTAGCGAGGGGGGAGACCCAGTACTTC,CASSLARGETQYF
-,TRBJ2-7,-,TRBV2,TGTGCCAGCAGGACTACAGACAGGATCTACGAGCAGTACTTC,CASRTTDRIYEQYF
TRBD2,TRBJ2-5,-,TRBV5-4,TGTGCCAGCAGCTTAGGACTAGCACAAGAGACCCAGTACTTC,CASSLGLAQETQYF
-,TRBJ2-2,few,TRBV13,TGTGCCAGCAGACCCAGGGGCACGAACACCGGGGAGCTGTTTTTT,CASRPRGTNTGELFF
-,TRBJ2-3,-,TRBV30,TGTGCCTGGAGACGGGGCCGCACAGATACGCAGTATTTT,CAWRRGRTDTQYF
-,TRBJ2-1,many,TRBV29-1,TGCAGCGTTGTAGCAGGGGGACTTCTCAATGAGCAGTTCTTC,CSVVAGGLLNEQFF
-,TRBJ2-2,few,TRBV15,TGTGCCACCAGCAGAGCGGGGGACAGCGTTAACACCGGGGAGCTGTTTTTT,CATSRAGDSVNTGELFF
TRBD1,TRBJ2-5,few,TRBV9,TGTGCCAGCAGCGGGGGACAGTTCCAAGAGACCCAGTACTTC,CASSGGQFQETQYF
-,TRBJ2-2,-,TRBV6-5,TGTGCCAGCAGGGGCCCGAACACCGGGGAGCTGTTTTTT,CASRGPNTGELFF
TRBD1,TRBJ1-4,-,TRBV10-3,TGTGCCAGCAGGTTGACAGGGCTTGAAAAACTGTTTTTT,CASRLTGLEKLFF
-,TRBJ2-2,-,TRBV29-1,TGCAGCGTTGAGTTGTATATAGAGGGCGGGGAGCTGTTTTTT,CSVELYIEGGELFF
-,TRBJ2-3,few,TRBV29-1,TGCAGCGTTGCTGCAGGGGCTAGCACAGATACGCAGTATTTT,CSVAAGASTDTQYF
-,TRBJ2-5,few,TRBV7-2,TGTGCCAGCAGCTTAGCGCCCAGGCAAGAGACCCAGTACTTC,CASSLAPRQETQYF
-,TRBJ2-7,many,TRBV30,TGTGCCTGGAGTGTGCGTAACTACGAGCAGTACTTC,CAWSVRNYEQYF
-,TRBJ1-1,-,TRBV7-2,TGTGCCAGCAGCGTTTTGGCTGAAGCTTTCTTT,CASSVLAEAFF
TRBD2,TRBJ2-7,-,TRBV5-4,TGTGCCAGCAGCGAGTCTAGCGGTTACTCCTACGAGCAGTACTTC,CASSESSGYSYEQYF
TRBD2,TRBJ2-1,few,TRBV5-1,TGCGCCAGCACGGCGGTAGCGGGGAATAATGAGCAGTTCTTC,CASTAVAGNNEQFF
-,TRBJ2-5,-,TRBV7-2,TGTGCCAGCAGCTTAGCTGGGACCGCAGAGACCCAGTACTTC,CASSLAGTAETQYF
-,TRBJ2-1,-,TRBV5-1,TGCGCCAGCAGCCACCAGTGGAGTGAGCAGTTCTTC,CASSHQWSEQFF
TRBD2,TRBJ2-5,-,TRBV5-6,TGTGCCAGCAGGGCGGGGGGGCCGGAGACCCAGTACTTC,CASRAGGPETQYF
-,TRBJ2-2,-,TRBV9,TGTGCCAGCAGCGAGACCAACGGACAACGGCTGTTTTTT,CASSETNGQRLFF
-,TRBJ2-6,-,TRBV11-2,TGTGCCAGCAGCTCAAATACAGGCTCCTCTGGGGCCAACGTCCTGACTTTC,CASSSNTGSSGANVLTF
-,TRBJ2-7,-,TRBV9,TGTGCCAGCGGTCACGAGCCCTACGAGCAGTACTTC,CASGHEPYEQYF
-,TRBJ1-2,few,TRBV9,TGTGCCAGCAGCCACAGTAACTATGGCTACACCTTC,CASSHSNYGYTF
-,TRBJ1-1,-,TRBV9,TGTGCCAGCAGCGTAGAGGGTCCAGGTGAAGCTTTCTTT,CASSVEGPGEAFF
TRBD2,TRBJ2-3,few,TRBV9,TGTGCCAGCAGCGTGGACGGGAGGATGAGCACAGATACGCAGTATTTT,CASSVDGRMSTDTQYF
-,TRBJ2-6,few,TRBV13,TGTGCCAGCAGCTTAGAGGGACGCTATACCCGGTCTGGGGCCAACGTCCTGACTTTC,CASSLEGRYTRSGANVLTF
-,TRBJ2-1,few,TRBV11-1,TGTGCCAGCAGCTCCGGGGGCGCCAACTCCTACAATGAGCAGTTCTTC,CASSSGGANSYNEQFF
-,TRBJ2-1,-,TRBV29-1,TGCAGCGCTGGGCGGTTGGGGCTCAATGAGCAGTTCTTC,CSAGRLGLNEQFF
-,TRBJ1-5,once,TRBV4-2,TGTGCCAGCAGCCAAGACTATTTCTACCAGCCCCAGCATTTT,CASSQDYFYQPQHF
-,TRBJ1-1,few,TRBV7-9,TGTGCCAGCAGCCTACAGCTGAACACTGAAGCTTTCTTT,CASSLQLNTEAFF
TRBD1,TRBJ1-1,-,TRBV5-1,TGCGCCAGCAGCTCTCAGGGGGCCCTGAACACTGAAGCTTTCTTT,CASSSQGALNTEAFF